The subject of this entry is one T cell receptor (beta chain). PCR employed 60 Vbeta and 13 Jbeta primers. Here immunoSEQ multiplex PCR was the method, and the copy in TCRdb shows in-frame clones only, minus some. Of more than 95,000 clones in the sample, approximately 80% were seen once. This entry is derived from a study of cytomegalovirus exposure and HLA in healthy donors. Background on the study: Of 300 to 450 genotyped donors, approximately 84% clustered with self-reported Caucasian donors.

With 5 bases removed from V and 6 bases from J, the gap between germline ends came to 11 bases. In germline, CDR1 is SNHLY, CDR2 FYNNEI. CDR3 length equals 12 residues. This sequence joins TRBV2 and TRBJ2-7, with D uncertain. The sample was PBMCs. This TCR came from a man between 45 and 60 years old in good health and CMV-seropositive. The CDR3 region is CASSLPPREQYF. The CDR3 region has the DNA TGTGCCAGCAGTCTACCCCCTCGCGAGCAGTACTTC.